A selection of T cell receptor beta chains follows, all from one sample in a study of spatial heterogeneity in lung cancer. Each CDR3 protein gets one entry after TCRdb re-called the 5' RACE reads with MiXCR. The sample includes tens of thousands of distinct CDR3 sequences, over 7.5% seen only once; the top ten take approximately 21%. The source material was PBMCs, sampled at follow-up. The receptors shown here come from a male donor with early-stage non-small cell lung cancer. Each CDR3 is given with its conserved first and last residue. D genes are given only for firm matches. Not every row has a clone size; where given, it reads once, few, many or a size class.

DNA: TGTGCCAGCAGCTCAAGCCCGGGGAAGCAGTACTTC
CDR3: CASSSSPGKQYF
V: TRBV7-2
D: NA
J: TRBJ2-7
size: many

DNA: TGTGCCAGCAGAGAGACAAACAATGAGCAGTTCTTC
CDR3: CASRETNNEQFF
V: TRBV28
D: NA
J: TRBJ2-1
size: many

DNA: TGTGCCAGCAGCGCGGCCGGGACTAGCGTACAAGAGACCCAGTACTTC
CDR3: CASSAAGTSVQETQYF
V: TRBV7-2
D: TRBD2
J: TRBJ2-5
size: many

DNA: TGTGCCAGCAGCTTAGCAGCGACAGATACGCAGTATTTT
CDR3: CASSLAATDTQYF
V: TRBV5-6
D: NA
J: TRBJ2-3
size: many

DNA: TGTGCCAGCAGCCAAGATCAGGGGACAGGGTTCTACGAGCAGTACTTC
CDR3: CASSQDQGTGFYEQYF
V: TRBV4-2
D: TRBD1
J: TRBJ2-7
size: many

DNA: TGCGCCAGCAGCCAAGATTGGACGCAAGAGACCCAGTACTTC
CDR3: CASSQDWTQETQYF
V: TRBV4-3
D: NA
J: TRBJ2-5
size: many

DNA: TGTGCCAGCAGTCCCAGGGGATCTCTAGCCAAAAACATTCAGTACTTC
CDR3: CASSPRGSLAKNIQYF
V: TRBV27
D: NA
J: TRBJ2-4
size: NA

DNA: TGCGCCAGCAGCCCATCGAGCGGCTCCTACAATGAGCAGTTCTTC
CDR3: CASSPSSGSYNEQFF
V: TRBV5-1
D: NA
J: TRBJ2-1
size: many

DNA: TGTGCCAGCAGTTCCCCGGGACAGGGAAATGGCTACACCTTC
CDR3: CASSSPGQGNGYTF
V: TRBV6-2/TRBV6-3
D: TRBD1
J: TRBJ1-2
size: few

DNA: TGTGCCAGCAGCACTGCCGGGTCCGACTATGGCTACACCTTC
CDR3: CASSTAGSDYGYTF
V: TRBV5-4
D: NA
J: TRBJ1-2
size: few

DNA: TGCAGTGCTAGAGGCACAGGAGGAAATAATTCACCCCTCCACTTT
CDR3: CSARGTGGNNSPLHF
V: TRBV20-1
D: NA
J: TRBJ1-6
size: NA

DNA: TGTGCCAGCAGTTTAGCGGGGGGCCCCTACGAGCAGTACTTC
CDR3: CASSLAGGPYEQYF
V: TRBV28
D: TRBD2
J: TRBJ2-7
size: NA

DNA: TGTGCCAGCAGCTTGGTCGACTCTGGAAACACCATATATTTT
CDR3: CASSLVDSGNTIYF
V: TRBV5-5
D: NA
J: TRBJ1-3
size: few

DNA: TGTGCCAGCAGCCCCCGGGCAGGGATGCTCTACAATGAGCAGTTCTTC
CDR3: CASSPRAGMLYNEQFF
V: TRBV14
D: NA
J: TRBJ2-1
size: few

DNA: TGTGCCAGCAGTCTCTTAGAGAACACTGAAGCTTTCTTT
CDR3: CASSLLENTEAFF
V: TRBV12-3/TRBV12-4
D: NA
J: TRBJ1-1
size: NA

DNA: TGTGCCAGCAGTTACTCTCCGGATGTAACGGGCGAGCAGTACTTC
CDR3: CASSYSPDVTGEQYF
V: TRBV6-5
D: NA
J: TRBJ2-7
size: many

DNA: TGCGCCAGCAGCTTCCGACTCAGCTCCTACGAGCAGTACTTC
CDR3: CASSFRLSSYEQYF
V: TRBV5-1
D: NA
J: TRBJ2-7
size: NA

DNA: TGTGCCAGCAGCCCCACCGGAGGGACCCTTTCACCCCTCCACTTT
CDR3: CASSPTGGTLSPLHF
V: TRBV28
D: NA
J: TRBJ1-6
size: few

DNA: TGTGCCAGCAGCTTGTCTTGGGACAGGGAGTCAAACGAGCAGTACTTC
CDR3: CASSLSWDRESNEQYF
V: TRBV5-5
D: TRBD1
J: TRBJ2-7
size: many

DNA: TGTGCCAGCAGCTTAGATCGGACCGGTGAGCAGTTCTTC
CDR3: CASSLDRTGEQFF
V: TRBV11-2
D: NA
J: TRBJ2-1
size: NA

DNA: TGTGCCAGCAGCTCCGGACCACAAGAGACCCAGTACTTC
CDR3: CASSSGPQETQYF
V: TRBV7-8
D: NA
J: TRBJ2-5
size: many

DNA: TGCGCCAGCAGCACAGGACGTACACAAGAGACCCAGTACTTC
CDR3: CASSTGRTQETQYF
V: TRBV5-1
D: NA
J: TRBJ2-5
size: NA

DNA: TGTGCCAGCAGCTTAATATTTAGCGGGGGAAATGAGCAGTTCTTC
CDR3: CASSLIFSGGNEQFF
V: TRBV7-8
D: TRBD2
J: TRBJ2-1
size: many

DNA: TGTGCCAGCATGGAGGGGGCGGCCCGCGAGCAGTACTTC
CDR3: CASMEGAAREQYF
V: TRBV6-2/TRBV6-3
D: NA
J: TRBJ2-7
size: few

DNA: TGCAGTGCTAGGGACGGTCAACTTAGCACAGATACGCAGTATTTT
CDR3: CSARDGQLSTDTQYF
V: TRBV20-1
D: NA
J: TRBJ2-3
size: many

DNA: TGTGCCAGCAGCTACGACCGGAACACTGAAGCTTTCTTT
CDR3: CASSYDRNTEAFF
V: TRBV4-2
D: NA
J: TRBJ1-1
size: many

DNA: TGTGCCAGCAGTTACTGGACAGGGAGAAATGAGCAGTTCTTC
CDR3: CASSYWTGRNEQFF
V: TRBV6-2/TRBV6-3
D: TRBD1
J: TRBJ2-1
size: few

DNA: TGTGCCAGCAGCCCGCGGGGAAGCGGGGATGAGCAGTTCTTC
CDR3: CASSPRGSGDEQFF
V: TRBV7-2
D: TRBD2
J: TRBJ2-1
size: many

DNA: TGTGCCAGCAGCCAACACCGGGACCCAACCTACGAGCAGTACTTC
CDR3: CASSQHRDPTYEQYF
V: TRBV4-2
D: NA
J: TRBJ2-7
size: many

DNA: TGCAGTGCTAGAGCCAGACTAGCGGGGCACACAGATACGCAGTATTTT
CDR3: CSARARLAGHTDTQYF
V: TRBV20-1
D: TRBD2
J: TRBJ2-3
size: few

DNA: TGCAGTGCTACAGTATACGGAGATACGCAGTATTTT
CDR3: CSATVYGDTQYF
V: TRBV20-1
D: NA
J: TRBJ2-3
size: NA

DNA: TGTGCCAGCAGCTTGGAAGGGGCGCGGGAGCAGTACTTC
CDR3: CASSLEGAREQYF
V: TRBV5-4
D: NA
J: TRBJ2-7
size: many

DNA: TGCAGTGCTTCTGACCTCTATGGCTACACCTTC
CDR3: CSASDLYGYTF
V: TRBV20-1
D: NA
J: TRBJ1-2
size: few

DNA: TGTGCCAGCAGTGTACTGGGGCCGAACACTGAAGCTTTCTTT
CDR3: CASSVLGPNTEAFF
V: TRBV2
D: NA
J: TRBJ1-1
size: NA

DNA: TGTGCCAGCAGCACTCAGGGGAGCACAGATACGCAGTATTTT
CDR3: CASSTQGSTDTQYF
V: TRBV4-2
D: NA
J: TRBJ2-3
size: many

DNA: TGTGCCAGCAGTACCGCAGGGGGCACTGAAGCTTTCTTT
CDR3: CASSTAGGTEAFF
V: TRBV6-2/TRBV6-3
D: TRBD1
J: TRBJ1-1
size: many

DNA: TGCAGCATTGGACAGGGCAAAAATGAAAAACTGTTTTTT
CDR3: CSIGQGKNEKLFF
V: TRBV29-1
D: TRBD1
J: TRBJ1-4
size: many

DNA: TGCGCCAGCAGCCAAGTGGAGACACCAGGAATTCAGTACTTC
CDR3: CASSQVETPGIQYF
V: TRBV4-3
D: NA
J: TRBJ2-4
size: many

DNA: TGCAGTGCCCAGCTAGTAACCTCAGATACGCAGTATTTT
CDR3: CSAQLVTSDTQYF
V: TRBV20-1
D: NA
J: TRBJ2-3
size: NA

DNA: TGCAGCGAAAGGGACCTCACAGATACGCAGTATTTT
CDR3: CSERDLTDTQYF
V: TRBV29-1
D: NA
J: TRBJ2-3
size: many